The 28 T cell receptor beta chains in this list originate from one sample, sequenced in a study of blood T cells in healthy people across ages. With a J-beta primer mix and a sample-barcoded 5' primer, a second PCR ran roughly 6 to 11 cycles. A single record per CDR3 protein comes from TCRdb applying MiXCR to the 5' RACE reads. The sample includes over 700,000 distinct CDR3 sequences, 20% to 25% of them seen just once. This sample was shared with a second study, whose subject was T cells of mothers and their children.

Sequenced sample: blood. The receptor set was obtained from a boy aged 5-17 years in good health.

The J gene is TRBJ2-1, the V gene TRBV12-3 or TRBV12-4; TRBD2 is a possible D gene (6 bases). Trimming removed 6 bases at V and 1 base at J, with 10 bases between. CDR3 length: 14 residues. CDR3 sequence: CASRIGGSYNEQFF. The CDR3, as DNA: TGTGCCAGCAGAATCGGGGGATCCTACAATGAGCAGTTCTTC.

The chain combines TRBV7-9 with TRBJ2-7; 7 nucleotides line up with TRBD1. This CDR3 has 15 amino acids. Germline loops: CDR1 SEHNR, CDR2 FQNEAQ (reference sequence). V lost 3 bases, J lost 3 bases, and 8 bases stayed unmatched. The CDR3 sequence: CASSLGTGQFYEQYF. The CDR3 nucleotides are TGTGCCAGCAGCTTGGGAACGGGACAGTTCTACGAGCAGTACTTC. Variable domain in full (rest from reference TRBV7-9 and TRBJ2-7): DTGVSQNPRHKITKRGQNVTFRCDPISEHNRLYWYRQTLGQGPEFLTYFQNEAQLEKSRLLSDRFSAERPKGSFSTLEIQRTEQGDSAMYLCASSLGTGQFYEQYFGPGTRLTVT.

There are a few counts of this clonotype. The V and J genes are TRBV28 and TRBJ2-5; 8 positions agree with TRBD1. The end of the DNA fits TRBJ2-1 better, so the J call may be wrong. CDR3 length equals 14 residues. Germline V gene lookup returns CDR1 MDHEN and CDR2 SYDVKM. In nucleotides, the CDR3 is TGTGCCAGCAACCGACAGGGGCCACGCAATGAGCAGTTCTTC. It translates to CASNRQGPRNEQFF.

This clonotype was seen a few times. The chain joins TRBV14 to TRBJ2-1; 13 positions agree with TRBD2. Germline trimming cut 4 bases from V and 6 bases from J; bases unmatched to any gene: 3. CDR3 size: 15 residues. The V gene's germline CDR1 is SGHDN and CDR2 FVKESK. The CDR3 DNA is TGTGCCAGCAGCCGGACTAGCGGGGGTATCAATGAGCAGTTCTTC. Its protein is CASSRTSGGINEQFF.

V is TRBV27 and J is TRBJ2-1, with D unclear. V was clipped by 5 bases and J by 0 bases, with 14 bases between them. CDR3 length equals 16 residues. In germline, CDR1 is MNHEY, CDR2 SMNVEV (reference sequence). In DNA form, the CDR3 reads TGTGCCAGCAGTCCTAATCTCCCTATCTCCTACAATGAGCAGTTCTTC. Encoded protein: CASSPNLPISYNEQFF.

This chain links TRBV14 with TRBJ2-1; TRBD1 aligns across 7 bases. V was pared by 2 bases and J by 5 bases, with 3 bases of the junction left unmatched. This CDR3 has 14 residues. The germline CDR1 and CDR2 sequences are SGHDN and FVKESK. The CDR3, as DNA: TGTGCCAGCAGCCAACAGGGACAGAACAATGAGCAGTTCTTC. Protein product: CASSQQGQNNEQFF.

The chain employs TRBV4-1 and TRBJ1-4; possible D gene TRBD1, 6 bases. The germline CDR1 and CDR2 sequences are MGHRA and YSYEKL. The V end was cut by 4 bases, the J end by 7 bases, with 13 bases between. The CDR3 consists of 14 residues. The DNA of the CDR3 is TGCGCCAGCAGCCCCTGGACAGAGCTTGAAAAACTGTTTTTT. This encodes CASSPWTELEKLFF.

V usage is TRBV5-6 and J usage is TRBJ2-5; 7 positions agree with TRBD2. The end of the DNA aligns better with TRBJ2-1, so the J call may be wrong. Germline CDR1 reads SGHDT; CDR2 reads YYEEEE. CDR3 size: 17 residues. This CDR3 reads CASSLDFGGGTNDEQFF. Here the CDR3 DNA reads TGTGCCAGCAGCTTGGATTTCGGGGGAGGGACTAACGATGAGCAGTTCTTC.

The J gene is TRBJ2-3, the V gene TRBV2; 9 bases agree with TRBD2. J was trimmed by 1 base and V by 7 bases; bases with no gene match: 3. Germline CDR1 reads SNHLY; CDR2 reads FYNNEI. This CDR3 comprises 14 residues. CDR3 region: CASNLAGRTDTQYF. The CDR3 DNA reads TGTGCCAGCAACCTAGCGGGGCGCACAGATACGCAGTATTTT.

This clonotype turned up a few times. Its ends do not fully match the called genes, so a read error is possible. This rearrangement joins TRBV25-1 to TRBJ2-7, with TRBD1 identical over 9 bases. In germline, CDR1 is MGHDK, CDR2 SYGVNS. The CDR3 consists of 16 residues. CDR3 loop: CAGSAPSGTGHYEQYF. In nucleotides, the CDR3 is TGTGCCGGCAGTGCCCCTTCCGGGACAGGGCATTACGAGCAGTACTTC.

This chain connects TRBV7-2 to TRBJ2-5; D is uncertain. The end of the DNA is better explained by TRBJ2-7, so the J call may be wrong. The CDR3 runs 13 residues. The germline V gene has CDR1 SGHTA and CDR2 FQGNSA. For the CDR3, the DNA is TGTGCCAGCAGCTTAAAAAGCGACCACGAGCAGTACTTC. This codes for CASSLKSDHEQYF.

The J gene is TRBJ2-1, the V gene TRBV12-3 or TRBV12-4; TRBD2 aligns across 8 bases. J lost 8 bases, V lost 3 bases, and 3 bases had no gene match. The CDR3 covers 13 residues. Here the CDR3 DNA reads TGTGCCAGCAGTTTCTGGCGGGAGGATGAGCAGTTCTTC. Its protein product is CASSFWREDEQFF.

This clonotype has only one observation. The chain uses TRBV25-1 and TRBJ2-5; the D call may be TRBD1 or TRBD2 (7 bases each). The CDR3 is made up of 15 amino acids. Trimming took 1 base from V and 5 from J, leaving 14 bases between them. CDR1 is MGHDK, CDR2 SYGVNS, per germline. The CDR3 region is CASSEWEGAGETQYF. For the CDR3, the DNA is TGTGCCAGCAGTGAATGGGAGGGGGCTGGGGAGACCCAGTACTTC.

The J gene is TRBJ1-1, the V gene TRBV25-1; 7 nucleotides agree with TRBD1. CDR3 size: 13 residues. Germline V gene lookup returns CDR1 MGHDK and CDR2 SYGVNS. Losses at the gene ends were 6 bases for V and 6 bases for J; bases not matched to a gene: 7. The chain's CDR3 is CASSRGGYAEAFF. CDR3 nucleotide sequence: TGTGCCAGCAGCAGGGGGGGGTACGCTGAAGCTTTCTTT.

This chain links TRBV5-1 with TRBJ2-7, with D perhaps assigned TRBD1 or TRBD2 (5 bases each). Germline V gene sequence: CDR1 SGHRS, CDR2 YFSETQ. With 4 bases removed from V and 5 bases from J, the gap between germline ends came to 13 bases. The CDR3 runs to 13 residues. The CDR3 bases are TGCGCCAGCAGCCCTGCTTGGGGGAACGAGCAGTACTTC. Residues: CASSPAWGNEQYF.

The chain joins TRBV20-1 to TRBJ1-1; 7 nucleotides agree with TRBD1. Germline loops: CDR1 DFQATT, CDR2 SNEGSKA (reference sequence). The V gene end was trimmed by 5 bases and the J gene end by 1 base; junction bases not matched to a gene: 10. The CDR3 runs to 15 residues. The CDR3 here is CSAGAHRGRNTEAFF. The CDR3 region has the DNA TGCAGTGCTGGGGCCCACAGGGGCCGGAACACTGAAGCTTTCTTT.

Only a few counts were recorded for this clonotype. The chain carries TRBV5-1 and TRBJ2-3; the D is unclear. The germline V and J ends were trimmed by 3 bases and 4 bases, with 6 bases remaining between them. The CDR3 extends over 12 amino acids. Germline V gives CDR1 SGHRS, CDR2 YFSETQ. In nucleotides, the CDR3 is TGCGCCAGCAGCTACAATTCAGATACGCAGTATTTT. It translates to CASSYNSDTQYF.

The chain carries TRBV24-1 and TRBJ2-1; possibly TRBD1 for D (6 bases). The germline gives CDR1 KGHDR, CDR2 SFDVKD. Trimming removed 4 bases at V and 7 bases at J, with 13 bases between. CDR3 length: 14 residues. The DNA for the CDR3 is TGTGCCACCAGTGACTATATACAGGGAAATGAGCAGTTCTTC. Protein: CATSDYIQGNEQFF.

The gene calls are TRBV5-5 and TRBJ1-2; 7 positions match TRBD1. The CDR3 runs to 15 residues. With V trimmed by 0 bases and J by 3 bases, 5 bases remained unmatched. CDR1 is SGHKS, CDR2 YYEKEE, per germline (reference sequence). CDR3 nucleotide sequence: TGTGCCAGCAGCTTGGAGGCCAGGGGGGACTATGGCTACACCTTC. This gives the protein CASSLEARGDYGYTF.

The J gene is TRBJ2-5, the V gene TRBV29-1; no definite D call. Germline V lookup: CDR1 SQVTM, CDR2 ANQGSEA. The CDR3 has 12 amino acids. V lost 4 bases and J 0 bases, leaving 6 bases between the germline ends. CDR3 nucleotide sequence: TGCAGCGTTGCACCGTACCAAGAGACCCAGTACTTC. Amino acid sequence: CSVAPYQETQYF.

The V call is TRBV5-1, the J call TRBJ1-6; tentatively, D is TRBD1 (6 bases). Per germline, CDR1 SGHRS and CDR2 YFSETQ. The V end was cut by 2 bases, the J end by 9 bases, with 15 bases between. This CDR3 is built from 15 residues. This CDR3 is CASSFQTGWSSPLHF. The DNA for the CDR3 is TGCGCCAGCAGCTTCCAGACAGGTTGGAGTTCACCCCTCCACTTT.

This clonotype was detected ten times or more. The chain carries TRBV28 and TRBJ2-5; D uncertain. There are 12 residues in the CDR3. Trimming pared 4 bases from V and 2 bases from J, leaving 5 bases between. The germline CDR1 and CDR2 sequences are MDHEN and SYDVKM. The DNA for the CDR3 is TGTGCCAGCAGTTCCGCACAAGAGACCCAGTACTTC. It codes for CASSSAQETQYF.

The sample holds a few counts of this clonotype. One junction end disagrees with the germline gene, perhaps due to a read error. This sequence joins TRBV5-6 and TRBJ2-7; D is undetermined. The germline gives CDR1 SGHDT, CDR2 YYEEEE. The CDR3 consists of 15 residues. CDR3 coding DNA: TGTGTCAGCAGCTTGGTTGGCAGCGCAGGACACGAGCAGTACTTC. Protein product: CVSSLVGSAGHEQYF.

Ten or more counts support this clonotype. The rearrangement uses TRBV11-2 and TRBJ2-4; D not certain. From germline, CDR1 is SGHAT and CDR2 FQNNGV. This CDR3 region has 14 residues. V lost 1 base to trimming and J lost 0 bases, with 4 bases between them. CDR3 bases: TGTGCCAGCAGCTTAGGTGTAGCCAAAAACATTCAGTACTTC. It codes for CASSLGVAKNIQYF.

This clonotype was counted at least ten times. CDR3 nucleotide sequence: TGCGCCAGCAGCTTGGACGCTAGGGAAGAGACCCAGTACTTC. Protein sequence: CASSLDAREETQYF. The rearrangement joins TRBV5-1 to TRBJ2-5; D not certain. Trimming took off 0 bases at V and 3 bases at J, with 9 bases between the two ends. The CDR3 loop spans 14 amino acids. Germline loops: CDR1 SGHRS, CDR2 YFSETQ.

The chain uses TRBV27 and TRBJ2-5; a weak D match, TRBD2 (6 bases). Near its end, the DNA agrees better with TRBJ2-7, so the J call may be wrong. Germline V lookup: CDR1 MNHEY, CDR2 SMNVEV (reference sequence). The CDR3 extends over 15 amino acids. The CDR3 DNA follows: TGTGCCAGCGGCAGGACGGGACTGAGTGCACCCGAGCAGTACTTC. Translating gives CASGRTGLSAPEQYF.

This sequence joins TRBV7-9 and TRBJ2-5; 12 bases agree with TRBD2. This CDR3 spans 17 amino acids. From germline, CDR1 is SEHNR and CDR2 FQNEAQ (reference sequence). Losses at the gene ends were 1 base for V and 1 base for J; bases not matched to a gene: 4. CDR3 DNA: TGTGCCAGCAGCTTAGGACTAGCGGGGGACCTCCAAGAGACCCAGTACTTC. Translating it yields CASSLGLAGDLQETQYF.

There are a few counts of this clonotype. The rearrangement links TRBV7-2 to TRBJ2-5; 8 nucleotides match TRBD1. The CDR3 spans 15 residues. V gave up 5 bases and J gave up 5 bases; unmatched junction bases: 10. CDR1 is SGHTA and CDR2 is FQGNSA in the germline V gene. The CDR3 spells CASSPRTGFVETQYF. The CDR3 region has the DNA TGTGCCAGCAGCCCACGGACAGGGTTTGTGGAGACCCAGTACTTC.